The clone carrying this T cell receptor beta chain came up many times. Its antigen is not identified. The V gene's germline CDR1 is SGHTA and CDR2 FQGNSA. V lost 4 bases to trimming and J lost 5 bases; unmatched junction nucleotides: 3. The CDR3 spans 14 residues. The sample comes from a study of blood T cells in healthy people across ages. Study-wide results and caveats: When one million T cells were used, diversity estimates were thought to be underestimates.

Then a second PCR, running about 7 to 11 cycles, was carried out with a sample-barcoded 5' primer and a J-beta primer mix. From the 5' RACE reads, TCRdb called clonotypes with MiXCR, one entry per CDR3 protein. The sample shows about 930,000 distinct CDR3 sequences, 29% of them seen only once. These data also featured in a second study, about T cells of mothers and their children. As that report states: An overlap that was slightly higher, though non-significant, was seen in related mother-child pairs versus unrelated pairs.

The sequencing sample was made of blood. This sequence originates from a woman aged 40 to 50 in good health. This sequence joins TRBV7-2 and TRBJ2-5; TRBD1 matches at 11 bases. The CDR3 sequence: CASSSGDRGETQYF. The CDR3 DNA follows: TGTGCCAGCAGCTCTGGGGACAGGGGGGAGACCCAGTACTTC.